This T cell receptor beta chain comes out of a study of shared clonotypes between healthy human individuals. Sequencing used immunoSEQ multiplex PCR; TCRdb keeps in-frame clones, though not all of them. The repertoire holds fewer than 600,000 clones, with more than 75% as singletons. It was approximately 100 million PBMCs that unsorted samples used for genomic DNA. Germline CDR1 reads SGHAT; CDR2 reads FQNNGV. V was cut by 2 bases and J by 3 bases, with 2 bases left in between. This CDR3 spans 12 amino acids. Sequencing input: PBMCs. The gene calls are TRBV11-2 and TRBJ2-1, with D unclear. The source is a woman aged 40 to 50 in good health. Some clones in this sample may be carry-over from other donors' samples. The CDR3 sequence: CASSLNYNEQFF. The CDR3 DNA reads TGTGCCAGCAGCTTAAACTACAATGAGCAGTTCTTC.